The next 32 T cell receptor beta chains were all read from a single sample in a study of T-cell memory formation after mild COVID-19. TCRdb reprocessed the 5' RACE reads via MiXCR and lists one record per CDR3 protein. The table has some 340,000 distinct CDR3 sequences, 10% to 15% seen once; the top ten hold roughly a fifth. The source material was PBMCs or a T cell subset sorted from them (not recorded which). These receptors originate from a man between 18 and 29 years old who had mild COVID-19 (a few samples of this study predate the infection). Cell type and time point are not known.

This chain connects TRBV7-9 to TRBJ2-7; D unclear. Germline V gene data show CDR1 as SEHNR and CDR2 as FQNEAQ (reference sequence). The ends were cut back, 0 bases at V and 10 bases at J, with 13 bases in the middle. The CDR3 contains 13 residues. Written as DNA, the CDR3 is TGTGCCAGCAGCTTAGCAGACGCTCGACCCCAGTACTTC. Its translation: CASSLADARPQYF.

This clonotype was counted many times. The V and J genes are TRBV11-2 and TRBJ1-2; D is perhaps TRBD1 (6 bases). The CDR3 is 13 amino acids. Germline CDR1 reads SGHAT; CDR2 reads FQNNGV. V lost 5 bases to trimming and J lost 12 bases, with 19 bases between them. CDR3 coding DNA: TGTGCCAGCAGCCCTAGCCGTAACAGGGTTCACACCTTC. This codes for CASSPSRNRVHTF.

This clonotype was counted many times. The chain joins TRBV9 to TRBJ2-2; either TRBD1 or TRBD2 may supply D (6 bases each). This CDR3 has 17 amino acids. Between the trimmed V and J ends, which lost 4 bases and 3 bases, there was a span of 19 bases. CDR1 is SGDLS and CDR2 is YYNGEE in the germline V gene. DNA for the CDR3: TGTGCCAGCAGCTTAAAGAAAAGGGGGGTAGACACCGGGGAGCTGTTTTTT. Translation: CASSLKKRGVDTGELFF.

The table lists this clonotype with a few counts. This CDR3 reads CASSQTPTDYEQYF. The CDR3 coding sequence is TGCGCCAGCAGCCAAACTCCGACTGATTACGAGCAGTACTTC. J is TRBJ2-7 and V is TRBV4-3, with D unclear. The CDR3 extends over 14 amino acids. Germline V gives CDR1 LGHNA, CDR2 YSLEER. Trimming cost V 2 bases and J 4 bases, with 12 bases left between them.

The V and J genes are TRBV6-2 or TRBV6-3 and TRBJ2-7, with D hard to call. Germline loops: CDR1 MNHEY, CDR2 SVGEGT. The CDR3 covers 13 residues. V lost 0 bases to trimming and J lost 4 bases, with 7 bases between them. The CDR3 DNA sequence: TGTGCCAGCAGTTACTCTGGAGAGTACGAGCAGTACGTC. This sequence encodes CASSYSGEYEQYV.

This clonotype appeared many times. The CDR3 sequence: CASSEGSDTQYF. The CDR3 DNA reads as TGTGCCAGCAGTGAAGGGTCAGATACGCAGTATTTT. This chain joins TRBV2 and TRBJ2-3; D is uncertain. Germline CDR1 is SNHLY and CDR2 is FYNNEI. Trimming removed 1 base at V and 4 bases at J, with 3 bases between. The CDR3 is 12 residues long.

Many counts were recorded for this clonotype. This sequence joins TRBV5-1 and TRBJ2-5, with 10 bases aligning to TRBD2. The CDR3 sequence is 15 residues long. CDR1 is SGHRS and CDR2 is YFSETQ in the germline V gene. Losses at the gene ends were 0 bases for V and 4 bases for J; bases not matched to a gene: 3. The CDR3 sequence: CASSLASGGGETQYF. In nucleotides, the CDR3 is TGCGCCAGCAGCTTGGCCAGCGGGGGGGGAGAGACCCAGTACTTC.

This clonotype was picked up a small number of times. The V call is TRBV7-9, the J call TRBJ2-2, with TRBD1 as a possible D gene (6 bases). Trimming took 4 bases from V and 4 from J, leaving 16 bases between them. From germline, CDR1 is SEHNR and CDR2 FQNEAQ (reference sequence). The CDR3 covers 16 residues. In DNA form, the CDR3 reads TGTGCCAGCAGCTCCTACAGGGCATTGGGCACCGGGGAGCTGTTTTTT. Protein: CASSSYRALGTGELFF.

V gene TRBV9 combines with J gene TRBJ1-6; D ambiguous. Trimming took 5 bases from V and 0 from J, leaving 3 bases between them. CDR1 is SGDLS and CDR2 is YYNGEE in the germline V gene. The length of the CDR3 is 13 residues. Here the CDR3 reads CASSFSYNSPLHF. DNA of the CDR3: TGTGCCAGCAGTTTCTCCTATAATTCACCCCTCCACTTT.

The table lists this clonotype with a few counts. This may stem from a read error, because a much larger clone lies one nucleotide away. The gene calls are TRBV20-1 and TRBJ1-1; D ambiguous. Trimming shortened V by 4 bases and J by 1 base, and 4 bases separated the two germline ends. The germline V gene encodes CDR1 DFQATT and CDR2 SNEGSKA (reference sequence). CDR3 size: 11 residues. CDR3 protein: CSANRNTEAFF. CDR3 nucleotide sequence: TGCAGTGCTAACAGGAACACTGAAGCTTTCTTT.

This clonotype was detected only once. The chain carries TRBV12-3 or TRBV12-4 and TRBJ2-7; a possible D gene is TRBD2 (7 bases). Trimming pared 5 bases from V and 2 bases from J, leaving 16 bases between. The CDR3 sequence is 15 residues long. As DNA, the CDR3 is TGTGCCAGCAGTCTGGGGGGGGGCGCGGCCTACGAGCAGTACTTC. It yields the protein CASSLGGGAAYEQYF.

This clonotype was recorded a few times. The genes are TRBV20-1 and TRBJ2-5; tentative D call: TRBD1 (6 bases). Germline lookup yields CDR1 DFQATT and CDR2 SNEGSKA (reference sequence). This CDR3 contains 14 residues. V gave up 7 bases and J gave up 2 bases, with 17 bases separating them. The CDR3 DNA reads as TGCAGTGGGACAGTATGGGGAGAGCAAGAGACCCAGTACTTC. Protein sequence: CSGTVWGEQETQYF.

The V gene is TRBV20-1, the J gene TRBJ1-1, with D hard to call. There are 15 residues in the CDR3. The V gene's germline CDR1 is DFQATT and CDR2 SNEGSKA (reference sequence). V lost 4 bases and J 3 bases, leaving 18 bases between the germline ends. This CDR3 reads CSAIRVGNLYTEAFF. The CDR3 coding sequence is TGCAGTGCTATCCGGGTTGGGAACCTTTACACTGAAGCTTTCTTT.

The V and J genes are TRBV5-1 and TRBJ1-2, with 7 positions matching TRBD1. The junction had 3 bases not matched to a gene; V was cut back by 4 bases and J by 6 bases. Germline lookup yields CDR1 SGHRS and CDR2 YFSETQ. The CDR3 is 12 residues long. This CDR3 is CASSVDRDGYTF. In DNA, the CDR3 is TGCGCCAGCAGCGTAGACAGGGATGGCTACACCTTC.

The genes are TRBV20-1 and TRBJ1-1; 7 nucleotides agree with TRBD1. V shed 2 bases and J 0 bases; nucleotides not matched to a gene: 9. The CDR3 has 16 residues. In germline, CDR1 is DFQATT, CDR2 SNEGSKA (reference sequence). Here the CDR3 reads CSARPPKTGLNTEAFF. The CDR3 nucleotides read TGCAGTGCTAGACCCCCCAAGACAGGGTTGAACACTGAAGCTTTCTTT.

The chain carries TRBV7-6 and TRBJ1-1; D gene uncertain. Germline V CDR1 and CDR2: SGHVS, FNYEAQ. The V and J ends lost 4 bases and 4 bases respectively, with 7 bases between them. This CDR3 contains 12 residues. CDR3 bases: TGTGCCAGCAGCTCTCATCGCACTGAAGCTTTCTTT. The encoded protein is CASSSHRTEAFF.

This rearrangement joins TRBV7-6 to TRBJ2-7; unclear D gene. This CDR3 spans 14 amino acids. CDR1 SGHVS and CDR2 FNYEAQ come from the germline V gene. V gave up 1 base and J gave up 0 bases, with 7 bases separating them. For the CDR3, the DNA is TGTGCCAGCAGCTTAGGGTCTAGCTCCTACGAGCAGTACTTC. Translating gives CASSLGSSSYEQYF.

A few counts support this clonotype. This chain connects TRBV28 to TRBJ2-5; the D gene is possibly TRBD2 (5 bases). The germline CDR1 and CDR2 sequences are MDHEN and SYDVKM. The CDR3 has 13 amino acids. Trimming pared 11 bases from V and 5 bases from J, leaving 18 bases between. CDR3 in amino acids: CACGAARTETQYF. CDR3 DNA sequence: TGTGCCTGCGGAGCGGCTAGAACTGAGACCCAGTACTTC.

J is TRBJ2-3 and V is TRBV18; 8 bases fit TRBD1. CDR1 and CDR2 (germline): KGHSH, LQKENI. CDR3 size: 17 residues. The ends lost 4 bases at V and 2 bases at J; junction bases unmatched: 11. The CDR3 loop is CASSRRGTGGSTDTQYF. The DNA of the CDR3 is TGTGCCAGCTCACGAAGGGGGACAGGAGGATCCACAGATACGCAGTATTTT.

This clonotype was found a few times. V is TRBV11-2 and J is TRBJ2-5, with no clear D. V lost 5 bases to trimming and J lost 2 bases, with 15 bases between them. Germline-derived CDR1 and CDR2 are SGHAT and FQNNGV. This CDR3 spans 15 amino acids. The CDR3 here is CASSLLPWTQETQYF. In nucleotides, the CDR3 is TGTGCCAGCAGCCTACTCCCTTGGACGCAAGAGACCCAGTACTTC.

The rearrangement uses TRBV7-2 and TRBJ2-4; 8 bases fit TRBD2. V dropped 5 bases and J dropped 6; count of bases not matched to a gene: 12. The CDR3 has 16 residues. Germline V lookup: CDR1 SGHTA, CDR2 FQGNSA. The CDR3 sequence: CASSPAGLGPSNIQYF. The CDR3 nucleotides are TGTGCCAGCAGCCCCGCGGGACTAGGACCTTCAAACATTCAGTACTTC.

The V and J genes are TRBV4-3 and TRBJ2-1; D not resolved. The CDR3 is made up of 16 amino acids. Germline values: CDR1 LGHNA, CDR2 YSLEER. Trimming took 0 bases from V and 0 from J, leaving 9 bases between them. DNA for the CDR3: TGCGCCAGCAGCCAAGAGGCCCCACCCTCCTACAATGAGCAGTTCTTC. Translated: CASSQEAPPSYNEQFF.

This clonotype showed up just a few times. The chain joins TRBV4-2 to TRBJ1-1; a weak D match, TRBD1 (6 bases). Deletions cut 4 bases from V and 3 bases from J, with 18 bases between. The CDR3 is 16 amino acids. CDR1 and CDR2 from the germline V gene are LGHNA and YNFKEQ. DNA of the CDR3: TGTGCCAGCAGCCGCGAAGGGGGGACGGGGGACACTGAAGCTTTCTTT. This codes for CASSREGGTGDTEAFF.

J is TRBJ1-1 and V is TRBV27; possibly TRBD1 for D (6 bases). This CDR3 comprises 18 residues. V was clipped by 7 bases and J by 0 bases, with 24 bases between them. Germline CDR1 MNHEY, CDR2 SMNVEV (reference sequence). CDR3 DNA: TGTGCCAGCATCAGACTGGGGGCCGGGCAGCCAATGAACACTGAAGCTTTCTTT. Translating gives CASIRLGAGQPMNTEAFF.

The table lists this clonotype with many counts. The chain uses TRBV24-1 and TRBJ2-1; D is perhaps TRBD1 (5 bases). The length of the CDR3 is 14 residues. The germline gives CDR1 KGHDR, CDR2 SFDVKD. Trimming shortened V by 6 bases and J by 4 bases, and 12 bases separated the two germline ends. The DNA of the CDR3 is TGTGCCACCAGTCTAACAGGCGGATACAATGAGCAGTTCTTC. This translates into CATSLTGGYNEQFF.

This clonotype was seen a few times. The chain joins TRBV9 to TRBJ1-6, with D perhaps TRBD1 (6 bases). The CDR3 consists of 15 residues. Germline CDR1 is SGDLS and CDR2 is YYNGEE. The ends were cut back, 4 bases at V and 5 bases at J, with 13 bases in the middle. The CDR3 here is CASSIRGGDNSPLHF. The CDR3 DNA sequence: TGTGCCAGCAGCATCCGAGGGGGGGATAATTCACCCCTCCACTTT.

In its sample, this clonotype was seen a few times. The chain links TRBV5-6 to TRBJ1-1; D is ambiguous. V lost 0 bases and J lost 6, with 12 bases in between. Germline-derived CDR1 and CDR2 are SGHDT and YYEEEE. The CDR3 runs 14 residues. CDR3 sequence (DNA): TGTGCCAGCAGCTTGGTCATGACCGGAGCTGAAGCTTTCTTT. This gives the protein CASSLVMTGAEAFF.

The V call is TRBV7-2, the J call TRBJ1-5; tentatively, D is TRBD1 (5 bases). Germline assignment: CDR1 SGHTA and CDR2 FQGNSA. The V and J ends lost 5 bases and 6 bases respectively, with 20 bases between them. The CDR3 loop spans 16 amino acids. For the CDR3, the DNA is TGTGCCAGCAGCCTCAGTAGGGGCCAGGTGGGTCAGCCCCAGCATTTT. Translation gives CASSLSRGQVGQPQHF.

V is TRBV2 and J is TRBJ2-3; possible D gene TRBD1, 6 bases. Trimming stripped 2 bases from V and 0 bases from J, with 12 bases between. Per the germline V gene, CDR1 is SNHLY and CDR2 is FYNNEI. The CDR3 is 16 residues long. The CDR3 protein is CASSEYEGVSTDTQYF. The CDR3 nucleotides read TGTGCCAGCAGTGAATACGAGGGGGTGAGCACAGATACGCAGTATTTT.

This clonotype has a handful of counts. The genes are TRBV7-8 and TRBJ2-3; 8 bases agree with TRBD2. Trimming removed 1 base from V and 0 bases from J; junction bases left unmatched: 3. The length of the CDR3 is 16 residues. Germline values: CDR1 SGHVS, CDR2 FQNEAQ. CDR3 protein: CASSLEGGGSTDTQYF. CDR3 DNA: TGTGCCAGCAGCTTAGAAGGCGGGGGGAGCACAGATACGCAGTATTTT. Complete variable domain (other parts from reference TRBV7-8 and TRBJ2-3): GAGVSQSPRYKVAKRGQDVALRCDPISGHVSLFWYQQALGQGPEFLTYFQNEAQLDKSGLPSDRFFAERPEGSVSTLKIQRTQQEDSAVYLCASSLEGGGSTDTQYFGPGTRLTVL.

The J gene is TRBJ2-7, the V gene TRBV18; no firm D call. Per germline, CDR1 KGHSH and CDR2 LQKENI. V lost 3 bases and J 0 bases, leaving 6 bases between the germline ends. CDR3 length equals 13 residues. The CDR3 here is CASSPATSYEQYV. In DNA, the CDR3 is TGTGCCAGCTCACCCGCTACCTCCTACGAGCAGTACGTC.

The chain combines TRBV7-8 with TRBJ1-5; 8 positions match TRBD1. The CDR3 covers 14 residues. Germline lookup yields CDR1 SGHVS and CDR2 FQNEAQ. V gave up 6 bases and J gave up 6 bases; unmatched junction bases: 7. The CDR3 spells CASSQQGETQPQHF. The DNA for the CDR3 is TGTGCCAGCAGTCAACAGGGGGAGACTCAGCCCCAGCATTTT.